The text below deals with one TCR beta chain. Its target antigen remains unknown. Per-base quality was not reported, and no clone a single base away is much larger than it. This entry belongs to a study of cytomegalovirus exposure and HLA in healthy donors (dated by TCRdb to 2016 to 2017). As for the study more broadly: An earlier analysis of approximately 640 of the donors reported 250 to 350 Gb of sequence data and some 120 million unique TCR beta sequences from 150 million to 200 million T cells. Around 320 gigabases of sequencing data and roughly 90 million unique TCR sequences were included in an early release covering 550 to 800 HLA-typed donors. Of the roughly 400 genotyped donors, approximately 83% fell in the genetic ancestry cluster associated with self-reported Caucasian donors. The aim of the study was to test whether cataloging public T cell receptors could identify signatures of past pathogen exposure. Using immunosequencing, the study profiled T cell repertoires from 550 to 750 subjects and related those repertoires to cytomegalovirus serostatus. Along with the approximately 700-subject first cohort, a separate validation cohort of over 90 different subjects was used. High-throughput TCR immunosequencing, statistical association of individual TCRs with disease status, and machine learning were combined to predict cytomegalovirus infection status. To study patterns of TCR occurrence, a later analysis re-analyzed previously published TCR beta repertoires from around 670 donors and added high-resolution HLA genotyping. The later analysis used no new phenotypic data to find candidate immune exposures, relying instead on TCR beta sequences and their occurrence across donors. To decide whether each TCR beta V gene segment behaved as functional or pseudogenic, an earlier analysis of approximately 600 of the donors relied on high-throughput TCR beta sequencing. Alongside the repertoire data, information on donor age, sex, ethnicity and CMV serostatus was compiled. A later genetic analysis used genome-wide SNP genotypes for about 65% of the 666 donors, treating that subset as a discovery cohort. Every repertoire in the discovery cohort had been generated on one and the same sequencing platform. HLA typing covered class I and class II loci at four-digit resolution. The number of typed donors differed by locus: about 629-630 for A, B, C, DRB1 and DQB1; 522 for DQA1; 606 for DPA1; and 400 to 480 for DPB1. Because of strong linkage in the cohort, roughly 5 DR-DQ haplotypes were treated as single units for association and clustering. Among 398 genotyped donors of the cohort, an average of around 240,000 unique TCR beta nucleotide sequences were sequenced per donor, about a sixth of them non-productive. Study-wide conclusions, independent of this receptor: A later analysis associated about 17,000 TCR beta sequences with specific HLA alleles at a false discovery rate of 0.05. It was suggested by the authors that the approach could potentially be generalized to other disease states and immunological phenotypes. A later analysis found that most CMV-associated TCR beta chains appeared HLA-restricted, with HLA associations seemingly driven largely by CMV exposure. Some IMGT-functional V segments, including TRBV6-2 and TRBV6-3, could not be distinguished by the 87-base-pair reads and were therefore excluded. According to a later analysis, TCR association rates differed among HLA loci, with DRB1 alleles showing the most associated TCRs and HLA-C alleles showing the fewest. Because HLA typing was unavailable for some donors at each locus, only the typed subset was used in association tests. An association between a missense DCLRE1C variant and V-gene and J-gene trimming of TCR beta chains was found in a later genetic analysis and replicated in an independent cohort. Sequencing depth was assumed to be roughly uniform across donors in the presence/absence analyses, though that assumption may not hold. A cluster of highly shared sequence variants was judged likely to represent a technical artifact of the sequencing pipeline. A few of the identified cytomegalovirus-associated TCR beta chains were confirmed in vitro to be specific for cytomegalovirus antigens. Across donors, most TCR sequences were observed very rarely, whereas some public TCRs were present in many individuals. Correlated functional status among segregating V segments might be attributable to linkage disequilibrium, but an unknown experimental factor could not be ruled out. Immune exposure information for the cohort was limited to CMV serostatus. Broadly in line with IMGT annotations, most TCR beta V segments showed up in productive rearrangements about 90% or about 30% of the time in an earlier analysis of under 700 of the donors. In this cohort, only TCR beta chains were sequenced, and detectable features were limited by the absence of alpha or paired-chain data. Assigning TCR associations to individual alleles was difficult when HLA alleles, especially DR and DQ, strongly co-occurred. In a later genetic analysis, fewer N-insertions in productive TCRs were reported among donors in an Asian-associated ancestry cluster than the roughly 700-donor mean. Because counts were too low, about 17 rarely observed V segments, including chromosome 9 orphons, were excluded from the earlier analysis of some 540 of the donors. Cytomegalovirus status was reported to be diagnosed by the classifier with high specificity and sensitivity in both the original and validation cohorts. In a later analysis, HLA-associated TCR beta chains showed more clonal expansion and lower generation probabilities than non-associated chains that were equally common. A further reported finding was that TCR beta sequences accurately predicted the HLA-A and HLA-B alleles for most subjects in the first cohort. A later analysis reported that several top co-occurrence clusters appeared linked to parvovirus B19, influenza, CMV and Epstein-Barr virus. A total of about 180 TCR beta chains were listed by the study as associated with cytomegalovirus.

V lost 1 base and J lost 0 bases; the stretch between them is 12 bases long. Spanning cysteine to phenylalanine, the CDR3 consists of 17 amino acids. Just the 51-base CDR3 DNA is kept, in frame starting at base 1. From a lookup of the germline V gene, CDR1 and CDR2 are SGHNT and YENEEA. The cohort consisted of 600 to 750 healthy bone marrow donors. Cohort members were all nominally healthy when sampled, although unrecorded immune exposures were likely present. CMV serostatus was positive for 250 to 300 and negative for about 50% of the roughly 700 cohort members, and was not recorded for this donor. A peripheral blood sample was provided by each donor, and peripheral blood mononuclear cells were used for TCR beta sequencing. Genomic DNA was extracted from the blood cell samples with the Qiagen DNeasy Blood Extraction Kit. The library was made by the immunoSEQ multiplex PCR assay. A mixture of 60 forward primers for TCR Vbeta segments and 13 reverse primers for TCR Jbeta segments was used in the multiplex PCR. The CDR3 region of rearranged TCR beta genes was amplified from genomic DNA by a multiplex PCR assay. Amplified TCR beta libraries were sequenced as 87-base-pair reads on the Illumina HiSeq System. The authors' analysis ran thus. Across the roughly 600 repertoires, a later analysis counted approximately 75 million unique TCR beta chains, around 11 million of which were shared by at least two donors. Raw reads were error-corrected and collapsed into unique sequences with a nearest-neighbor algorithm that merged closely related sequences to remove PCR and sequencing errors. V, D and J gene segments were assigned by aligning CDR3 sequences to IMGT reference sequences. Each retained sequence needed at least a six-nucleotide match to both a V gene segment and a J gene segment. A rearrangement was called productive if the CDR3 had no stop codons and remained in frame with V and J, and every other rearrangement was called non-productive. Following IMGT convention, CDR3 was defined as the stretch from the second conserved V-encoded cysteine up to the conserved J-encoded phenylalanine. Sequences without an unambiguous match to a single V gene segment were excluded from the earlier analysis of 500 to 700 of the donors. In an earlier analysis of 587 of the donors, V segments were called functional above 56.7% productive rearrangements and were called segregating when the between-donor standard deviation exceeded 5%. A statistical classification framework was built for diagnosing cytomegalovirus status from the catalog of TCR beta chain sequences. V and J gene assignment, in a later analysis, came from comparing TCR nucleotide sequences with IMGT/GENE-DB human TR gene sequences. In a later analysis, CDR3 sequences and most-parsimonious VDJ recombination scenarios were assigned using the TCRdist pipeline. In a later analysis, each TCR beta chain was defined by its CDR3 amino acid sequence together with its V-gene family, and reads lacking a unique V-gene family were excluded. As a way to deal with suspected cross-contamination and a sequencing artifact, a later analysis dropped 640 or so nucleotide sequences that were highly shared and had low generation probability. For each public chain, a later analysis derived a clonal expansion index from normalized ranks of inferred template counts within each repertoire. A later analysis computed generation probabilities with a VDJ recombination model fitted to out-of-frame rearrangements, and checked the results against IGoR. In a later analysis, hypergeometric tests were used to score TCR-TCR, TCR-HLA and TCR-CMV co-occurrence, with a repertoire-size bias correction applied to TCR pairs. To estimate false discovery rates, a later analysis permuted the HLA or CMV assignments 20 times. A later analysis grouped co-occurring TCRs with DBSCAN, adding TCRdist sequence similarity when clustering within HLA-allele-positive subsets. For co-occurrence clustering, repertoires with fewer than 30,000 or more than 120,000 public chains were excluded, along with four to six repertoires with anomalous nucleotide sharing. In its TCRdb copy, this immuneACCESS table keeps in-frame sequences only and misses some clones. Where compared with another copy, unresolved V genes explain less than half of these, and the others have no known cause. The DNA gave D and trimming, while V, J and clone size come from that table. The sample yields 130,000 to 150,000 clones; 70% to 75% were counted once. Around 14% of the sample is taken by the ten largest.

Sequences were obtained from PBMCs. The origin of this receptor is a human donor in good health. The rearranged segments are TRBV11-3 and TRBJ2-2; perhaps TRBD2 is the D gene, with 6 bases matching. The DNA reads as follows: TGTGCCAGCAGCTTAGTAGGAGGGTTCCCGAACACCGGGGAGCTGTTTTTT. Its amino acids are CASSLVGGFPNTGELFF.